These T cell receptor beta chains were read from a single sample in a study of CD8 T cells in Susac syndrome. TCRdb re-analysed the immunoSEQ multiplex PCR reads in MiXCR, keeping a single row per CDR3 protein. The repertoire includes some 150,000 distinct CDR3 sequences, around 96% of them detected once, and 0.16% sits in the top ten. Sequenced material: CD4+ T cells from PBMCs. Receptor source: a human donor with Susac syndrome. Both conserved end residues are part of each CDR3. The D gene is left open where the match is weak. Size values are once, few and many counts, or a class for expanded clones, and some rows have none.

v_call: TRBV11-2
d_call: -
clone_size: -
j_call: TRBJ2-3
cdr3_nt: TGTGCCAGCAGCCCACACCACGATACGCAGTATTTT
cdr3_aa: CASSPHHDTQYF

v_call: TRBV15
d_call: -
clone_size: -
j_call: TRBJ2-3
cdr3_nt: TGTGCCCACCAAGACGGAGGATTT
cdr3_aa: CAHQDGGF

v_call: TRBV28
d_call: -
clone_size: -
j_call: TRBJ1-5
cdr3_nt: TGTGCCAGCAGCCCCCGGGGGGGGGCTAGTCAGCCCCAGCATTTT
cdr3_aa: CASSPRGGASQPQHF

v_call: TRBV12-3/TRBV12-4
d_call: -
clone_size: -
j_call: TRBJ2-1
cdr3_nt: TGTGCCAGCAGCCCAGTTAGGGGGAAGAGCTCCTACAATGAGCAGTTCTTC
cdr3_aa: CASSPVRGKSSYNEQFF

v_call: TRBV5-6
d_call: -
clone_size: -
j_call: TRBJ1-6
cdr3_nt: TGTGCCAGCAGCTCCAATGTGTTCAGGGGTTCACCCCTCCACTTT
cdr3_aa: CASSSNVFRGSPLHF

v_call: TRBV7-2
d_call: -
clone_size: -
j_call: TRBJ1-6
cdr3_nt: TGTGCCAGCAGTCGCCGTTTACGGTCATCGGATTCACCCCTCCACTTT
cdr3_aa: CASSRRLRSSDSPLHF

v_call: TRBV29-1
d_call: TRBD1
clone_size: -
j_call: TRBJ2-1
cdr3_nt: TGCAGCGTTGATCGGGACAGGGGGCTGGGGCAGTTCTTC
cdr3_aa: CSVDRDRGLGQFF

v_call: TRBV6-4
d_call: -
clone_size: -
j_call: TRBJ2-7
cdr3_nt: TGTGCCAGCAGAGCCGGGACACCCTTGCCCACGGAGCTGTACTTC
cdr3_aa: CASRAGTPLPTELYF

v_call: TRBV29-1
d_call: -
clone_size: -
j_call: TRBJ2-1
cdr3_nt: TGCAGCGTTGGACTAGTCCCCTACAATGAGCAGTTCTTC
cdr3_aa: CSVGLVPYNEQFF

v_call: TRBV15
d_call: -
clone_size: -
j_call: TRBJ2-1
cdr3_nt: TGTGCCACCAGCAGAGATGGGGGGAACAATGAGCAGTTCTTC
cdr3_aa: CATSRDGGNNEQFF

v_call: TRBV29-1
d_call: -
clone_size: -
j_call: TRBJ1-1
cdr3_nt: TGCAGCGTTGTCCGATACACTGAGAACACTGAAGCTTTCTTT
cdr3_aa: CSVVRYTENTEAFF

v_call: TRBV12-3/TRBV12-4
d_call: -
clone_size: -
j_call: TRBJ1-5
cdr3_nt: TGTGCCAGCACCCTGTCCAGGGGCGGCAATCAGCCCCAGCATTTT
cdr3_aa: CASTLSRGGNQPQHF

v_call: TRBV7-9
d_call: -
clone_size: -
j_call: TRBJ1-2
cdr3_nt: TGTGCCAGCAGCTTCGACAACTATGGCTACACCTTC
cdr3_aa: CASSFDNYGYTF

v_call: TRBV20-1
d_call: -
clone_size: once
j_call: TRBJ2-7
cdr3_nt: TGCAGTGCTACGGACAGCTCCTACGAGCAGTACTTC
cdr3_aa: CSATDSSYEQYF

v_call: TRBV4-2
d_call: -
clone_size: -
j_call: TRBJ2-3
cdr3_nt: TGTGCCAGCAGCCCCTTCTCACCCCTTGGGGATACGCAGTATTTT
cdr3_aa: CASSPFSPLGDTQYF

v_call: TRBV19
d_call: -
clone_size: -
j_call: TRBJ1-6
cdr3_nt: TGTGCCAGTAGTAACGCAGACCAGCATTCACCCCTCCACTTT
cdr3_aa: CASSNADQHSPLHF

v_call: TRBV3-1
d_call: -
clone_size: -
j_call: TRBJ2-1
cdr3_nt: TGTGCCAGCAGCCAAGATCCCTTTATGTCACGGGCGCGGGGCAATGAGCAGTTCTTC
cdr3_aa: CASSQDPFMSRARGNEQFF

v_call: TRBV2
d_call: -
clone_size: -
j_call: TRBJ1-5
cdr3_nt: TGTGCCAGCAGTGAAGACAGGAATCAGCCCCAGCATTTT
cdr3_aa: CASSEDRNQPQHF

v_call: TRBV20-1
d_call: -
clone_size: -
j_call: TRBJ2-7
cdr3_nt: TGCAGTGCTAGGAGGGAGGTGGTTGGCGAGCAGTACTTC
cdr3_aa: CSARREVVGEQYF

v_call: TRBV12-3/TRBV12-4
d_call: TRBD1
clone_size: -
j_call: TRBJ1-1
cdr3_nt: TGTGCCAGCAGCTTTGACAGGGTGAACACTGAAGCTTTCTTT
cdr3_aa: CASSFDRVNTEAFF

v_call: TRBV9
d_call: -
clone_size: -
j_call: TRBJ2-3
cdr3_nt: TGTGCCAGCAGCCCCCCGGGACTGTTTAGCACAGATACGCAGTATTTT
cdr3_aa: CASSPPGLFSTDTQYF

v_call: TRBV7-9
d_call: -
clone_size: -
j_call: TRBJ1-5
cdr3_nt: TGTGCCAGCAGCCCTAGTTTGGGGGCAGAGCCCCAGCATTTT
cdr3_aa: CASSPSLGAEPQHF

v_call: TRBV27
d_call: -
clone_size: -
j_call: TRBJ2-1
cdr3_nt: TGTGCCAGTAAATCTGGGGTAGCAAGTGGTGAGCAGTTCTTC
cdr3_aa: CASKSGVASGEQFF

v_call: TRBV7-9
d_call: -
clone_size: -
j_call: TRBJ1-3
cdr3_nt: TGTGCCAGCAGCTTATCCAACTCTGGAAACACCATATATTTT
cdr3_aa: CASSLSNSGNTIYF

v_call: TRBV5-8
d_call: -
clone_size: -
j_call: TRBJ1-1
cdr3_nt: TGTGCCAGCAGCGCCCGATTAAACACTGAAGCTTTCTTT
cdr3_aa: CASSARLNTEAFF

v_call: TRBV3-1
d_call: TRBD2
clone_size: -
j_call: TRBJ2-3
cdr3_nt: TGTGCCAGCAGCCTTCGGACTAGCGGGCACAAAGATACGCAGTATTTT
cdr3_aa: CASSLRTSGHKDTQYF

v_call: TRBV29-1
d_call: TRBD2
clone_size: -
j_call: TRBJ2-7
cdr3_nt: TGCAGCGGCTCCCTCGGGGGGGGCTACGAGCAGTACTTC
cdr3_aa: CSGSLGGGYEQYF

v_call: TRBV20-1
d_call: -
clone_size: -
j_call: TRBJ1-1
cdr3_nt: TGCAGTGCTACCAGGGTTTCGGGGAAAACTGAAGCTTTCTTT
cdr3_aa: CSATRVSGKTEAFF

v_call: TRBV20-1
d_call: -
clone_size: -
j_call: TRBJ2-3
cdr3_nt: TGCAGTGCGCGGGCCCAAGGGGGGGATACGCAGTATTTT
cdr3_aa: CSARAQGGDTQYF

v_call: TRBV6-5
d_call: -
clone_size: -
j_call: TRBJ2-1
cdr3_nt: TGTGCCACCAGGACAGAGGACGATGAGCAGTTCTTC
cdr3_aa: CATRTEDDEQFF

v_call: TRBV9
d_call: TRBD1
clone_size: -
j_call: TRBJ2-4
cdr3_nt: TGTGCCAGCGGTTTGGGGACAGGGGACATTCAGTACTTC
cdr3_aa: CASGLGTGDIQYF

v_call: TRBV4-1
d_call: TRBD1
clone_size: -
j_call: TRBJ1-1
cdr3_nt: TGCGCCAGCAGCCAAGCGAACCGGGACAGGGCGATTGAGGAAGCTTTCTTT
cdr3_aa: CASSQANRDRAIEEAFF

v_call: TRBV7-8
d_call: -
clone_size: -
j_call: TRBJ2-7
cdr3_nt: TGTGCCAGCAGCCCTACGAGGGGCCACGAGCAGTACTTC
cdr3_aa: CASSPTRGHEQYF

v_call: TRBV29-1
d_call: -
clone_size: -
j_call: TRBJ2-7
cdr3_nt: TGCAGCGTTGGGGTCCTAAAGGGTAACGAGCAGTACTTC
cdr3_aa: CSVGVLKGNEQYF

v_call: TRBV7-2
d_call: -
clone_size: -
j_call: TRBJ2-5
cdr3_nt: TGTGCCAGCAGCTTAGGGATAGCTAGGGGCAACTTC
cdr3_aa: CASSLGIARGNF

v_call: TRBV15
d_call: -
clone_size: -
j_call: TRBJ2-2
cdr3_nt: TGTGCCACCAGCAGCGCAGGTTTAAGTAGGAACACCGGGGAGCTGTTTTTT
cdr3_aa: CATSSAGLSRNTGELFF

v_call: TRBV15
d_call: TRBD1
clone_size: -
j_call: TRBJ1-5
cdr3_nt: TGTGCCACCAGCAGAGATCGGAGGGGGACAGGTCCCCAGCATTTT
cdr3_aa: CATSRDRRGTGPQHF

v_call: TRBV6-5
d_call: -
clone_size: -
j_call: TRBJ2-4
cdr3_nt: TGTGCCAGCCGGGCATCGCTAGCCAAAAACATTCAGTACTTC
cdr3_aa: CASRASLAKNIQYF

v_call: TRBV9
d_call: TRBD1
clone_size: -
j_call: TRBJ1-6
cdr3_nt: TGTGCCAGCAGCGCTGGGACAGGGGGTTTTTCACCCCTCCACTTT
cdr3_aa: CASSAGTGGFSPLHF

v_call: TRBV7-9
d_call: TRBD1
clone_size: -
j_call: TRBJ1-2
cdr3_nt: TGTGCCAGCAGCTCCGGGACAGATGGCTACACCTTC
cdr3_aa: CASSSGTDGYTF

v_call: TRBV5-1
d_call: -
clone_size: -
j_call: TRBJ1-1
cdr3_nt: TGCGCCAGCAGCCCGAGGGGGGTTCAGAACACTGAAGCTTTCTTT
cdr3_aa: CASSPRGVQNTEAFF

v_call: TRBV4-2
d_call: -
clone_size: once
j_call: TRBJ2-4
cdr3_nt: TGTGCCAGCAGCCAAGATAACGGGGGGCGAGCCAAAAACATTCAGTACTTC
cdr3_aa: CASSQDNGGRAKNIQYF

v_call: TRBV29-1
d_call: -
clone_size: -
j_call: TRBJ2-7
cdr3_nt: TGCAGCGTCGCCGGGACGGTTACGAAACAGTACTTC
cdr3_aa: CSVAGTVTKQYF

v_call: TRBV19
d_call: -
clone_size: -
j_call: TRBJ2-2
cdr3_nt: TGTGCCAGTATTCAAAGGGGGGTTAACACCGGGGAGCTGTTTTTT
cdr3_aa: CASIQRGVNTGELFF

v_call: TRBV29-1
d_call: -
clone_size: -
j_call: TRBJ2-6
cdr3_nt: TGCAGCGTCGACAGCTCTGGGGCCAACGTCCTGACTTTC
cdr3_aa: CSVDSSGANVLTF

v_call: TRBV3-1
d_call: TRBD1
clone_size: -
j_call: TRBJ2-1
cdr3_nt: TGTGCCAGCAGCCTCCGAGGTGCCCAGAGCCTCGGGACAGCCTACAATGAGCAGTTCTTC
cdr3_aa: CASSLRGAQSLGTAYNEQFF

v_call: TRBV7-8
d_call: TRBD2
clone_size: -
j_call: TRBJ2-5
cdr3_nt: TGTGCCAGCAGCCCGGGACTAGCGGGGCGGCAAGAGACCCAGTACTTC
cdr3_aa: CASSPGLAGRQETQYF

v_call: TRBV3-1
d_call: TRBD2
clone_size: -
j_call: TRBJ2-1
cdr3_nt: TGTGCCAGCAGCCAAGGGTCGGCGGGGGCCTACAATGAGCAGTTCTTC
cdr3_aa: CASSQGSAGAYNEQFF

v_call: TRBV29-1
d_call: -
clone_size: once
j_call: TRBJ2-5
cdr3_nt: TGCAGCGCCCTACTAGAGGGAGAGACCCAGTACTTC
cdr3_aa: CSALLEGETQYF